There are a few counts of the clone carrying this TCR beta chain. What it binds is unknown. This sample is drawn from a study of blood T cells in healthy people across ages. Overall study: About one barcoded beta molecule per two T cells was captured by template switching. General observations from the study: Age advanced and TCR beta diversity per million T cells fell, roughly linearly.

PBMCs numbering at least 6 million were isolated per sample. Next came a second PCR, run for about 7 to 11 cycles, which used a sample-barcoded 5' primer along with a J-beta primer mix. Every cDNA molecule bore a tag from a template-switch adaptor containing 12 random nucleotides. TCRdb re-analysed the 5' RACE reads in MiXCR, keeping a single row per CDR3 protein. Of fewer than 750,000 distinct CDR3 sequences in the sample, around 50% were seen once. V shed 2 bases and J 1 base; nucleotides not matched to a gene: 6. Per the germline V gene, CDR1 is SGHKS and CDR2 is YYEKEE (reference sequence). CDR3 size: 16 residues.

The gene calls are TRBV5-5 and TRBJ2-4, with TRBD1 matching over 7 bases. Sequencing input: blood. The receptor comes from a man older than 75 in good health. CDR3 coding DNA: TGTGCCAGCAGCTTTACAGGGGTCGTTGCCAAAAACATTCAGTACTTC. This codes for CASSFTGVVAKNIQYF.